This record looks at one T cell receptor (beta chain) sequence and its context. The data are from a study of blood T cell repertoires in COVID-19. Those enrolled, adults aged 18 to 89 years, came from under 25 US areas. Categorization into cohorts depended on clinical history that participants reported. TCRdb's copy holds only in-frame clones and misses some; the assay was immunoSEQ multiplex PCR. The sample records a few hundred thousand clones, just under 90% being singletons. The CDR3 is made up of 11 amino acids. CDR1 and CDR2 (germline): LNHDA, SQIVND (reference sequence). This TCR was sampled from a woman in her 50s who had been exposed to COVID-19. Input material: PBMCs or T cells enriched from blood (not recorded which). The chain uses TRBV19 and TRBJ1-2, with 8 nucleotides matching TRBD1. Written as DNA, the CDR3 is TGTGGCTCAGGGGGCCTCCATGGCTACACCTTC. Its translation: CGSGGLHGYTF.